A selection of T cell receptor beta chains follows, all from one sample in a study of blood T cell repertoires in COVID-19. Method: immunoSEQ multiplex PCR; TCRdb's copy keeps in-frame clones and lacks some. The sample carries about 300,000 clones, just over 85% recorded once. Sequencing used PBMCs or T cells enriched from blood (not recorded which). These receptors all stem from a woman younger than 30 who had recovered from COVID-19. Both conserved end residues are part of each CDR3. Each record gives: clone size, V gene, J gene, D gene, CDR3 protein, CDR3 DNA. A D gene is named only where the DNA matches it firmly. Only some rows state a clone size, as once, few, many or a class for expanded clones.

.	TRBV18	TRBJ1-5	TRBD1	CASSPKAGGGDQPQHF	TGTGCCAGCTCACCAAAAGCGGGAGGGGGCGATCAGCCCCAGCATTTT
once	TRBV19	TRBJ2-3	TRBD1	CASSQGDATDTQYF	TGTGCCAGTAGTCAGGGGGATGCCACAGATACGCAGTATTTT
.	TRBV6-9	TRBJ1-4	.	CASRKYKNEKLFF	TGTGCCAGCAGGAAGTACAAGAATGAAAAACTGTTTTTT
.	TRBV7-3	TRBJ1-4	TRBD1	CASSFSPGQHNEKLFF	TGTGCCAGCAGCTTCTCTCCGGGACAGCATAATGAAAAACTGTTTTTT
once	TRBV30	TRBJ2-7	.	CAWRGREQYF	TGTGCCTGGAGGGGGCGCGAGCAGTACTTC
once	TRBV27	TRBJ1-2	TRBD1	CASSLSRTGGGYGYTF	TGTGCCAGCAGTTTATCACGGACAGGAGGGGGCTATGGCTACACCTTC
.	TRBV12-5	TRBJ1-1	TRBD1	CASGLDLGTGRTEAFF	TGTGCTAGTGGTCTGGACTTGGGGACAGGGCGCACTGAAGCTTTCTTT
.	TRBV5-8	TRBJ1-2	.	CASSGGSFGYTF	TGTGCCAGCAGCGGGGGCTCGTTTGGCTACACCTTC
.	TRBV5-1	TRBJ1-6	.	CASRPRPGELNSPLHF	TGCGCCAGCAGACCTCGGCCCGGGGAACTAAATTCACCCCTCCACTTT
.	TRBV18	TRBJ1-1	TRBD1	CASSPSTGVGEAFF	TGTGCCAGCTCACCTTCGACAGGGGTGGGTGAAGCTTTCTTT
.	TRBV3-1/TRBV3-2	TRBJ1-6	TRBD1	CASSRMPGQGRVPLHF	TGTGCCAGCAGCCGAATGCCGGGACAGGGTAGAGTACCCCTCCACTTT
.	TRBV6-5	TRBJ1-1	.	CASSYSPLDRSPEAFF	TGTGCCAGCAGTTACTCTCCTCTAGACAGGAGCCCTGAAGCTTTCTTT
.	TRBV24-1	TRBJ1-5	.	CATSDRNQGRNQPQHF	TGTGCCACCAGTGACCGAAATCAGGGTCGCAATCAGCCCCAGCATTTT
.	TRBV6-1	TRBJ1-2	TRBD1	CASSEDGGQTGYTF	TGTGCCAGCAGTGAAGACGGGGGACAGACGGGCTACACCTTC
.	TRBV5-1	TRBJ2-5	.	CASGGTAQETQYF	TGCGCCAGCGGCGGGACAGCCCAAGAGACCCAGTACTTC